These 3 T cell receptor beta chains share one sample of origin, sequenced in a study of early T cells in non-severe SARS-CoV-2 infection. TCRdb itself ran the 5' RACE reads through MiXCR, one entry per CDR3 protein. The sample lists just under 60,000 distinct CDR3 sequences; about 7.7% were seen once. Sequenced sample: whole blood. The receptors here all came from an adult who was a healthcare worker with PCR-confirmed SARS-CoV-2 infection or an uninfected control (not recorded which).

This clonotype was recorded many times. The rearrangement links TRBV5-1 to TRBJ2-1; perhaps TRBD2 as D (6 bases). The CDR3 has 16 residues. V lost 5 bases and J lost 0, with 15 bases in between. The V gene's germline CDR1 is SGHRS and CDR2 YFSETQ. CDR3 in amino acids: CASRRESGSSYNEQFF. CDR3 nucleotide sequence: TGCGCCAGCAGACGGGAGTCAGGGAGCTCCTACAATGAGCAGTTCTTC.

This clonotype was counted ten times or more. The V and J genes are TRBV9 and TRBJ2-1; D possibly uses TRBD1 or TRBD2 (6 bases each). The CDR3 contains 15 residues. Germline loops: CDR1 SGDLS, CDR2 YYNGEE. The V end lost 2 bases, the J end lost 5 bases, and 14 bases lay between the germline ends. CDR3 coding DNA: TGTGCCAGCAGCGTTGGGGGCGGGATCAACAATGAGCAGTTCTTC. Residues: CASSVGGGINNEQFF.

There are a few counts of this clonotype. The chain uses TRBV12-3 or TRBV12-4 and TRBJ1-3; possible D gene TRBD1, 6 bases. CDR3 size: 17 residues. V was shortened by 4 bases and J by 0 bases, with 16 bases between the two germline ends. The CDR3, as DNA: TGTGCCAGCAGTTCTACCACTTTACAGGGCTCTGGAAACACCATATATTTT. Translation: CASSSTTLQGSGNTIYF.